Presented here are 17 T cell receptor beta chains from one specimen sequenced in a study of shared T cell receptors in the human thymus. Sequencing was performed with immunoSEQ multiplex PCR; in TCRdb, only in-frame clones are kept and a portion is missing. The sample has roughly 660,000 clones, around nine tenths seen once. Separately, the same data were catalogued under a study of human thymus T cells.

The source material was thymocytes. The source is a boy younger than two with a congenital heart defect.

The chain combines TRBV7-2 with TRBJ1-2, with TRBD1 as a possible D gene (5 bases). Germline assignment: CDR1 SGHTA and CDR2 FQGNSA. This CDR3 region has 12 residues. V shed 11 bases and J shed 4 bases, with 14 bases lying between them. The CDR3 region is CAGAAGPYGYTF. The CDR3 bases are TGTGCCGGGGCGGCCGGCCCCTATGGCTACACCTTC.

This chain joins TRBV4-1 and TRBJ2-2, with 8 bases matching TRBD1. Trimming removed 3 bases from V and 3 bases from J; junction bases left unmatched: 3. The CDR3 has 15 residues. Germline V gene data show CDR1 as MGHRA and CDR2 as YSYEKL. The CDR3 loop is CASSHVTGDTGELFF. The CDR3 DNA follows: TGCGCCAGCAGCCACGTGACAGGGGACACCGGGGAGCTGTTTTTT.

This rearrangement joins TRBV7-9 to TRBJ2-1; 8 bases fit TRBD2. This CDR3 has 13 residues. The germline V gene encodes CDR1 SEHNR and CDR2 FQNEAQ (reference sequence). V gave up 4 bases and J gave up 8 bases; unmatched junction bases: 4. The CDR3 here is CASSSGGLDEQFF. The CDR3 DNA follows: TGTGCCAGCAGCTCGGGGGGGTTGGATGAGCAGTTCTTC.

The V call is TRBV5-4, the J call TRBJ2-7, with D possibly TRBD1 on 5 matching bases. Deletions cut 4 bases from V and 1 base from J, with 9 bases between. This CDR3 has 13 amino acids. Germline CDR1 is SGHNT and CDR2 is YYREEE (reference sequence). The CDR3 region is CASSADSSYEQYF. DNA for the CDR3: TGTGCCAGCAGCGCCGACAGTTCCTACGAGCAGTACTTC.

The chain combines TRBV18 with TRBJ1-1, with TRBD1 as a possible D gene (6 bases). Trimming left V 0 bases short and J 3 bases short, with 17 bases between. The CDR3 contains 17 residues. The germline CDR1 and CDR2 sequences are KGHSH and LQKENI. In nucleotides, the CDR3 is TGTGCCAGCTCACCACCCGCTTTTACAGGGCCCGACACTGAAGCTTTCTTT. The encoded protein is CASSPPAFTGPDTEAFF.

This clone was found a few times. This sequence joins TRBV5-1 and TRBJ2-5, with 9 bases aligning to TRBD1. Per germline, CDR1 SGHRS and CDR2 YFSETQ. After removal of 7 bases from V and 3 bases from J, the junction contained 13 bases not matched to a gene. This CDR3 spans 16 amino acids. The CDR3 loop is CASGVSGQGTKETQYF. The CDR3 DNA follows: TGCGCCAGCGGAGTCTCGGGACAGGGAACCAAAGAGACCCAGTACTTC.

The rearrangement uses TRBV28 and TRBJ1-1; D remains unclear. The germline V gene encodes CDR1 MDHEN and CDR2 SYDVKM. Trimming shortened V by 5 bases and J by 6 bases, and 10 bases separated the two germline ends. The CDR3 sequence is 12 residues long. CDR3 bases: TGTGCCAGCAGTGATAAGAGGGCTGAAGCTTTCTTT. Translation: CASSDKRAEAFF.

The rearrangement links TRBV19 to TRBJ2-1, with 14 bases identical to TRBD2. The junction had 8 bases not matched to a gene; V was cut back by 5 bases and J by 5 bases. The CDR3 spans 17 residues. The germline CDR1 and CDR2 sequences are LNHDA and SQIVND (reference sequence). The CDR3 DNA follows: TGTGCCAGTAGTCTCCCGGGACTAGCGGGAGACCACAATGAGCAGTTCTTC. Its translation is CASSLPGLAGDHNEQFF.

V is TRBV11-2 and J is TRBJ1-1; D not certain. Looked up from germline, CDR1 is SGHAT and CDR2 is FQNNGV. The CDR3 loop spans 14 amino acids. Between the trimmed V and J ends, which lost 1 base and 5 bases, there was a span of 11 bases. This CDR3 reads CASSLVGGGTEAFF. The CDR3 DNA is TGTGCCAGCAGCTTAGTGGGTGGAGGGACTGAAGCTTTCTTT.

The chain joins TRBV10-2 to TRBJ2-1; TRBD1 agrees at 8 bases. The CDR3 is made up of 14 amino acids. Germline-derived CDR1 and CDR2 are WSHSY and SAAADI. The V gene end was trimmed by 5 bases and the J gene end by 7 bases; junction bases not matched to a gene: 7. CDR3 region: CASSHRQGRNEQFF. For the CDR3, the DNA is TGCGCCAGCAGTCACAGACAGGGGAGGAATGAGCAGTTCTTC.

V gene TRBV27 combines with J gene TRBJ1-5, with D possibly matching TRBD1 (6 bases). V lost 4 bases and J 0 bases, leaving 16 bases between the germline ends. CDR1 is MNHEY and CDR2 is SMNVEV in the germline V gene (reference sequence). The CDR3 spans 17 residues. The CDR3 here is CASSSFETGYSNQPQHF. In DNA, the CDR3 is TGTGCCAGCAGTTCCTTTGAGACAGGCTATAGCAATCAGCCCCAGCATTTT.

This clone was counted once. The chain carries TRBV5-4 and TRBJ2-5; possible D gene TRBD2, 5 bases. CDR3 length: 16 amino acids. Germline V lookup: CDR1 SGHNT, CDR2 YYREEE (reference sequence). V lost 4 bases to trimming and J lost 5 bases, with 21 bases between them. In DNA form, the CDR3 reads TGTGCCAGCAGCCCGGGTCGTGAGGGAAGGTTCGAGACCCAGTACTTC. Translating it yields CASSPGREGRFETQYF.

This clone showed up just a few times. The gene calls are TRBV11-2 and TRBJ2-2, with 11 bases that match TRBD2. Germline lookup yields CDR1 SGHAT and CDR2 FQNNGV. The CDR3 covers 17 residues. Trimming took 1 base from V and 6 from J; bases not matched to a gene: 7. The CDR3 DNA sequence: TGTGCCAGCAGCTTAGTGGTAGCGGGAGGGCCGGCCGGGGAGCTGTTTTTT. As protein: CASSLVVAGGPAGELFF.

CDR3 nucleotides: TGTGCCAGCAGTGACGGGGGGGACAACACAGATACGCAGTATTTT. Translation: CASSDGGDNTDTQYF. This sequence joins TRBV6-4 and TRBJ2-3; D perhaps matches TRBD2 (7 bases). The length of the CDR3 is 15 residues. Trimming left V 2 bases short and J 2 bases short, with 11 bases between. The germline V gene encodes CDR1 MRHNA and CDR2 SNTAGT.

The rearrangement joins TRBV27 to TRBJ2-7; 8 positions match TRBD2. CDR3 length: 14 amino acids. The germline gives CDR1 MNHEY, CDR2 SMNVEV (reference sequence). J gave up 4 bases and V 3 bases, and 5 bases lay outside the gene matches. Written as DNA, the CDR3 is TGTGCCAGCAGTTTTGAGCGGGAGTCGTACGAGCAGTACTTC. Amino acids: CASSFERESYEQYF.

The chain is built from TRBV14 and TRBJ2-5; perhaps TRBD2 as D (5 bases). This CDR3 comprises 13 residues. Trimming shortened V by 1 base and J by 3 bases, and 6 bases separated the two germline ends. Germline assignment: CDR1 SGHDN and CDR2 FVKESK. The CDR3 bases are TGTGCCAGCAGCCAAGCCGGGAAAGAGACCCAGTACTTC. The encoded protein is CASSQAGKETQYF.

This chain joins TRBV7-4 and TRBJ2-2; 8 bases line up with TRBD2. Germline V gene lookup returns CDR1 SGHVT and CDR2 SQSDAQ. This CDR3 contains 13 residues. V shed 11 bases, J shed 8 bases, and the junction held 10 bases outside the gene matches. The DNA of the CDR3 is TGTGCCTCGAAGGGCGGGAGGTCTGGGGAGCTGTTTTTT. Translation gives CASKGGRSGELFF.